This TCR beta chain derives from a study of blood T cells in healthy people across ages. PCR was performed a second time for 7 to 11 cycles using a sample-barcoded 5' primer and a J-beta primer mix. MiXCR, run by TCRdb on the 5' RACE reads, gives a single entry per CDR3 protein. The sample carries approximately 2,000,000 distinct CDR3 sequences, about two fifths recorded once. Germline V gene data show CDR1 as MNHNY and CDR2 as SVGAGI (reference sequence). The CDR3 consists of 14 residues. V was trimmed by 5 bases and J by 5 bases, leaving 12 bases between them. This sequence originates from a human donor in good health. Sequencing input: blood. The chain employs TRBV6-6 and TRBJ1-4; D is undetermined. CDR3 residues: CASSPGPFNEKLFF. CDR3 coding DNA: TGTGCCAGCAGTCCCGGGCCCTTCAATGAAAAACTGTTTTTT.